Each of the 9 T cell receptor beta chains below was sequenced from the same sample in a study of Graves' ophthalmopathy and Graves' hyperthyroidism. The TCR beta CDR3 regions underwent amplification from RNA transcripts. RT-PCR with HTBI primers came first, then second-round multiplex PCR. TCRdb analysed the multiplex PCR reads with MiXCR anew, one entry per CDR3 protein. The table includes roughly 410,000 distinct CDR3 sequences, approximately 15% detected once. The material sequenced was peripheral blood. These receptors came from a woman aged 18 to 35 with stable Graves' hyperthyroidism.

There are many counts of this clonotype. A read error is possible here, since a much larger clone lies one base away. J is TRBJ1-1 and V is TRBV12-3 or TRBV12-4; TRBD1 might be the D (6 bases). This CDR3 spans 16 amino acids. DNA of the CDR3: TGTGCCAGCAGCCGACGGAGGAGGGGGAATAACACTGAAGTTTTCTTT. Its protein product is CASSRRRRGNNTEVFF.

This clonotype was seen more than once but under ten times. The chain has TRBV18 and TRBJ2-2, with 10 bases matching TRBD1. Germline V gives CDR1 KGHSH, CDR2 LQKENI. The length of the CDR3 is 15 residues. Trimming took 6 bases from V and 4 from J; bases not matched to a gene: 5. Here the CDR3 DNA reads TGTGCCAGCTCTCGGGACAGGGGATCCACCGGGGAGCTGTTTTTT. Its translation: CASSRDRGSTGELFF.

This clonotype has a count of ten or more. The rearrangement links TRBV19 to TRBJ1-1, with TRBD1 matching 9 bases. The CDR3 has 14 residues. After removal of 11 bases from V and 7 bases from J, the junction contained 14 bases not matched to a gene. The germline V gene has CDR1 LNHDA and CDR2 SQIVND (reference sequence). As DNA, the CDR3 is TGTGCCTCCGGACAGGGGCCGAGGAACGATGAAGCTTTCTTT. Its protein product is CASGQGPRNDEAFF.

This clonotype was seen at least ten times. The chain carries TRBV20-1 and TRBJ1-5, with 9 positions matching TRBD1. The CDR3 is 13 residues long. CDR1 is DFQATT and CDR2 is SNEGSKA in the germline V gene (reference sequence). The V gene end was trimmed by 6 bases and the J gene end by 2 bases; junction bases not matched to a gene: 2. The CDR3 here is CSARTGGNQPQHF. The CDR3 DNA is TGCAGTGCCCGGACAGGGGGCAATCAGCCCCAGCATTTT.

This clonotype showed up many times. The chain combines TRBV28 with TRBJ1-5; 8 bases map to TRBD1. After removal of 7 bases from V and 6 bases from J, the junction contained 17 bases not matched to a gene. In germline, CDR1 is MDHEN, CDR2 SYDVKM. The CDR3 length is 17 residues. The CDR3 DNA reads TGTGCCAGCACTAGGACAGGGCAGGTACTGAAAGGTCAGCCCCAGCATTTT. Translation gives CASTRTGQVLKGQPQHF.

This clonotype has a handful of counts. This chain joins TRBV11-1 and TRBJ1-3; D gene uncertain. The CDR3 covers 18 residues. Germline CDR1 and CDR2: SGHAT and FQDESV (reference sequence). The V end lost 0 bases, the J end lost 0 bases, and 15 bases lay between the germline ends. As DNA, the CDR3 is TGTGCCAGCAGCTTAGCAATGAAGGGTTGGAGCTCTGGAAACACCATATATTTT. As protein: CASSLAMKGWSSGNTIYF. Full variable domain (outside the CDR3, taken from reference TRBV11-1 and TRBJ1-3): EAEVAQSPRYKITEKSQAVAFWCDPISGHATLYWYRQILGQGPELLVQFQDESVVDDSQLPKDRFSAERLKGVDSTLKIQPAELGDSAMYLCASSLAMKGWSSGNTIYFGEGSWLTVV.

The V call is TRBV25-1, the J call TRBJ2-5; TRBD2 might be the D (5 bases). TRBJ2-4 explains the end of the DNA better; the J call may be wrong. The CDR3 spans 14 residues. Germline CDR1 is MGHDK and CDR2 is SYGVNS. The CDR3 is CASIRPKKGDIQYF. CDR3 coding DNA: TGTGCCAGCATTAGACCTAAGAAGGGAGACATTCAGTACTTC.

This clonotype was recorded at least ten times. The J gene is TRBJ1-1, the V gene TRBV7-8; D ambiguous. The germline V and J ends were trimmed by 1 base and 0 bases, with 9 bases remaining between them. CDR1 SGHVS and CDR2 FQNEAQ come from the germline V gene. There are 15 residues in the CDR3. CDR3 bases: TGTGCCAGCAGCTTAGAGAGGGCCGTGAACACTGAAGCTTTCTTT. It yields the protein CASSLERAVNTEAFF.

About this clonotype: A much larger clone lies one base from this, so it may be a read error. J is TRBJ1-5 and V is TRBV27; 9 bases are a match to TRBD1. Germline CDR1 and CDR2: MNHEY and SMNVEV (reference sequence). The CDR3 runs to 16 residues. CDR3 loop: CASSLYGQGHNHPQHF. DNA for the CDR3: TGTGCCAGCAGTTTATACGGACAGGGGCACAATCATCCCCAGCATTTT.